This T cell receptor (beta chain) was sequenced for a study of shared clonotypes between healthy human individuals. Positively selected for CCR7, the CD45RO-negative cells used as naive CD8 cells excluded terminally differentiated effector memory CD45RA+ cells. Measured with immunoSEQ multiplex PCR; TCRdb has only the in-frame clones, and not every one. The sample has around 2,100,000 clones, over 85% seen once. Germline-derived CDR1 and CDR2 are MDHEN and SYDVKM. This CDR3 has 16 amino acids. V was pared by 4 bases and J by 5 bases, with 20 bases between. The receptor comes from a man aged 18 to 29 in good health. Sequencing input: naive CD8+ T cells sorted from blood. The chain has TRBV28 and TRBJ2-5; the D is unclear. CDR3 residues: CASSYPTDGLLETQYF. DNA for the CDR3: TGTGCCAGCAGTTACCCCACGGACGGGCTCTTGGAGACCCAGTACTTC.